This T cell receptor (beta chain) was identified during a study of blood T cell repertoires in COVID-19. Study-level information: There were acute and convalescent COVID-19 samples, and they came from the United States, Italy and Spain. T cells, B-cell-depleted T cells, or PBMCs supplied cDNA or gDNA.

V shed 1 base, J shed 3 bases, and the junction held 9 bases outside the gene matches. CDR3 size: 17 residues. The germline V gene has CDR1 GTSNPN and CDR2 SVGIG (reference sequence). Original handling: Estimates of nucleated cell counts were drawn from the amplification of reference gene primers. TCRdb's copy holds only in-frame clones and misses some; the assay was immunoSEQ multiplex PCR. D and trimming were read from the DNA, whereas the V and J calls and clone size are those reported in that table. The table records over 30,000 clones, approximately 71% of them present only once. The chain recombines TRBV30 with TRBJ2-3; 11 nucleotides line up with TRBD2. Sequencing was carried out using peripheral blood. This clonotype was sampled from an elderly man with active or convalescent COVID-19. The CDR3 region has the DNA TGTGCCTGGAGTGACAGATTAGCGGGAGGGCCGACAGATACGCAGTATTTT. Translating gives CAWSDRLAGGPTDTQYF.